This TCR beta chain stems from a study of blood T cell repertoires in COVID-19. The CDR3 length is 14 residues. Germline V gene data show CDR1 as MDHEN and CDR2 as SYDVKM. V dropped 5 bases and J dropped 2; count of bases not matched to a gene: 5. TCRdb's table, derived via immunoSEQ multiplex PCR, lists solely in-frame clones and lacks some. The sample includes about 230,000 clones, 65% to 90% of them seen just once. The clonotype originates from a woman between 50 and 59 years old with acute or convalescent COVID-19. This chain links TRBV28 with TRBJ1-2, with 7 bases aligning to TRBD1. The sequenced sample was peripheral blood. The CDR3 DNA sequence: TGTGCCAGCAGTCCGACAGGGCCGAACTATGGCTACACCTTC. It is translated as CASSPTGPNYGYTF.